One sample yielded the 27 T cell receptor beta chains listed below, sequenced in a study of cytomegalovirus exposure and HLA in healthy donors. Primers included in the PCR were 60 Vbeta and 13 Jbeta primers. Data came from immunoSEQ multiplex PCR; TCRdb stores just in-frame clones and leaves some out. The table has over 130,000 clones, approximately 85% seen once. The sample comprised PBMCs. The receptors were gathered from a woman aged 40 to 55 in good health and CMV-seronegative.

The chain employs TRBV5-1 and TRBJ2-1, with a possible D match to TRBD1 (6 bases). The CDR3 spans 13 residues. V lost 4 bases to trimming and J lost 10 bases, with 15 bases between them. From germline, CDR1 is SGHRS and CDR2 YFSETQ. The CDR3 coding sequence is TGCGCCAGCAGCACCTTACAGGGTCGGGAGCAGTTCTTC. Translation gives CASSTLQGREQFF.

The gene calls are TRBV25-1 and TRBJ1-3; D is unclear. Looked up from germline, CDR1 is MGHDK and CDR2 is SYGVNS. V was clipped by 3 bases and J by 0 bases, with 9 bases between them. The length of the CDR3 is 15 residues. The CDR3 loop is CASSESTSSGNTIYF. Written as DNA, the CDR3 is TGTGCCAGCAGTGAGAGTACCTCCTCTGGAAACACCATATATTTT.

The CDR3 DNA sequence: TGCGCCAGCAGGAGCTATGACCAAGAGACCCAGTACTTC. Residues: CASRSYDQETQYF. The chain carries TRBV5-1 and TRBJ2-5, with no clear D. V lost 5 bases, J lost 0 bases, and 8 bases lay in between. Germline lookup yields CDR1 SGHRS and CDR2 YFSETQ. The CDR3 covers 13 residues.

The chain uses TRBV6-5 and TRBJ2-3; D is ambiguous. The CDR3 consists of 12 residues. V was shortened by 4 bases and J by 2 bases, with 4 bases between the two germline ends. From germline, CDR1 is MNHEY and CDR2 SVGAGI. The CDR3 loop is CASSFNTDTQYF. The CDR3 DNA is TGTGCCAGCAGTTTTAACACAGATACGCAGTATTTT.

This clone has only one observation. The chain uses TRBV29-1 and TRBJ1-1, with D tentatively TRBD1 (5 bases). The V and J ends lost 5 bases and 1 base respectively, with 17 bases between them. Germline lookup yields CDR1 SQVTM and CDR2 ANQGSEA. The CDR3 length is 15 residues. The DNA for the CDR3 is TGCAGCGTTCTCGGTACAGGCCAGAAGAACACTGAAGCTTTCTTT. It translates to CSVLGTGQKNTEAFF.

V gene TRBV27 combines with J gene TRBJ1-5; D not resolved. V was cut by 4 bases and J by 5 bases, with 12 bases left in between. The CDR3 consists of 14 residues. Germline V gene data show CDR1 as MNHEY and CDR2 as SMNVEV (reference sequence). CDR3 in amino acids: CASSYPKRDQPQHF. The CDR3 DNA follows: TGTGCCAGCAGTTACCCAAAGAGGGATCAGCCCCAGCATTTT.

The chain is built from TRBV21-1 and TRBJ2-1; TRBD2, as called in the table, went unchecked against the DNA. TRBV21-1 is a documented pseudogene. This CDR3 spans 14 amino acids. In DNA form, the CDR3 reads TGTGCCGGGAAACTAGCGGGAGATTGGAATGAGCAGTTCTTC. Residues: CAGKLAGDWNEQFF.

The chain joins TRBV19 to TRBJ2-1; TRBD2 aligns across 8 bases. V gave up 5 bases and J gave up 4 bases; unmatched junction bases: 4. The CDR3 length is 14 residues. Germline V CDR1 and CDR2: LNHDA, SQIVND (reference sequence). The CDR3 nucleotides read TGTGCCAGTAGTGGGCGGGGGGCTTACAATGAGCAGTTCTTC. Amino acids: CASSGRGAYNEQFF.

V usage is TRBV27 and J usage is TRBJ1-5, with TRBD1 matching 7 bases. With 5 bases clipped from V and 4 bases from J, the junction kept 8 bases outside the gene matches. The V gene's germline CDR1 is MNHEY and CDR2 SMNVEV (reference sequence). CDR3 length equals 15 residues. This CDR3 reads CASSPRTGWNQPQHF. In nucleotides, the CDR3 is TGTGCCAGCAGTCCTCGGACAGGCTGGAATCAGCCCCAGCATTTT.

V usage is TRBV11-2 and J usage is TRBJ1-5, with D hard to call. Germline assignment: CDR1 SGHAT and CDR2 FQNNGV. This CDR3 is 13 amino acids long. V lost 1 base and J 7 bases, leaving 8 bases between the germline ends. CDR3 sequence: CASSLGPQQPQHF. CDR3 in DNA: TGTGCCAGCAGCTTAGGCCCCCAGCAGCCCCAGCATTTT.

V gene TRBV4-3 combines with J gene TRBJ2-2; TRBD2 matches 7 bases. V shed 0 bases, J shed 4 bases, and the junction held 5 bases outside the gene matches. The germline V gene encodes CDR1 LGHNA and CDR2 YSLEER. The CDR3 sequence is 16 residues long. CDR3 sequence (DNA): TGCGCCAGCAGCCAAGATCAGGGAGGGGCCACCGGGGAGCTGTTTTTT. It is translated as CASSQDQGGATGELFF.

The rearrangement joins TRBV7-9 to TRBJ1-1, with unresolved D. Germline V gene data show CDR1 as SEHNR and CDR2 as FQNEAQ (reference sequence). The CDR3 runs 17 residues. Trimming left V 5 bases short and J 5 bases short, with 24 bases between. For the CDR3, the DNA is TGTGCCAGCAGCATGCGGGAACACCCTCGATTGGATACTGAAGCTTTCTTT. It is translated as CASSMREHPRLDTEAFF.

The chain carries TRBV6-1 and TRBJ2-5; no firm D call. The length of the CDR3 is 15 residues. V lost 2 bases and J 6 bases, leaving 16 bases between the germline ends. CDR1 MNHNS and CDR2 SASEGT come from the germline V gene. DNA for the CDR3: TGTGCCAGCAGTGAACTGAAGGTCACGAGGCAGACCCAGTACTTC. Translating it yields CASSELKVTRQTQYF.

The V and J genes are TRBV28 and TRBJ2-7; possibly TRBD2 for D (5 bases). V lost 6 bases and J 2 bases, leaving 17 bases between the germline ends. This CDR3 spans 15 amino acids. The germline V gene encodes CDR1 MDHEN and CDR2 SYDVKM. The CDR3 DNA is TGTGCCAGCAGCCTAGTGGGGTTCGGGACCTACGAGCAGTACTTC. It translates to CASSLVGFGTYEQYF. The full variable domain, completed using reference TRBV28 and TRBJ2-7, is DVKVTQSSRYLVKRTGEKVFLECVQDMDHENMFWYRQDPGLGLRLIYFSYDVKMKEKGDIPEGYSVSREKKERFSLILESASTNQTSMYLCASSLVGFGTYEQYFGPGTRLTVT.

The chain uses TRBV5-6 and TRBJ2-1; TRBD1 matches at 8 bases. Germline assignment: CDR1 SGHDT and CDR2 YYEEEE. V shed 0 bases, J shed 12 bases, and the junction held 5 bases outside the gene matches. This CDR3 has 13 residues. CDR3 bases: TGTGCCAGCAGCTTGGCCTGGGACAGGCGGCAGTTCTTC. Protein: CASSLAWDRRQFF.

The rearrangement links TRBV2 to TRBJ2-1, with 11 bases matching TRBD2. After removal of 4 bases from V and 7 bases from J, the junction contained 6 bases not matched to a gene. Germline loops: CDR1 SNHLY, CDR2 FYNNEI. The CDR3 contains 15 residues. CDR3 coding DNA: TGTGCCAGCAGTGCGACTAGCGGGATCGGTAATGAGCAGTTCTTC. This sequence encodes CASSATSGIGNEQFF.

V usage is TRBV4-1 and J usage is TRBJ2-3, with TRBD2 identical over 7 bases. V lost 1 base and J lost 7; bases outside the gene matches: 17. CDR1 and CDR2 (germline): MGHRA, YSYEKL. The length of the CDR3 is 18 residues. The CDR3 nucleotides read TGCGCCAGCAGCCAAGGGGTCCCCCTAGCGGCCTATCTAAATACGCAGTATTTT. This translates into CASSQGVPLAAYLNTQYF.

J is TRBJ2-1 and V is TRBV14; a possible D gene is TRBD1 (5 bases). CDR1 and CDR2 from the germline V gene are SGHDN and FVKESK. The germline V and J ends were trimmed by 7 bases and 9 bases, with 19 bases remaining between them. This CDR3 has 14 residues. In DNA, the CDR3 is TGTGCCAGCAATAGTGGCAGGGCCTGGGGTGAGCAGTTCTTC. It codes for CASNSGRAWGEQFF. Looking up the rest from reference TRBV14 and TRBJ2-1 gives the full variable domain: EAGVTQFPSHSVIEKGQTVTLRCDPISGHDNLYWYRRVMGKEIKFLLHFVKESKQDESGMPNNRFLAERTGGTYSTLKVQPAELEDSGVYFCASNSGRAWGEQFFGPGTRLTVL.

The chain combines TRBV5-6 with TRBJ1-5, with D perhaps TRBD1 (5 bases). V lost 4 bases, J lost 5 bases, and 16 bases lay in between. The CDR3 covers 15 residues. Per germline, CDR1 SGHDT and CDR2 YYEEEE. DNA of the CDR3: TGTGCCAGCAGCCTCTTGACAGCAAACCATCAGCCCCAGCATTTT. Protein sequence: CASSLLTANHQPQHF.

The table lists this clone with a count of one. This rearrangement joins TRBV20-1 to TRBJ2-3, with a possible D match to TRBD2 (5 bases). The CDR3 extends over 11 amino acids. The ends were cut back, 6 bases at V and 4 bases at J, with 8 bases in the middle. Germline loops: CDR1 DFQATT, CDR2 SNEGSKA (reference sequence). The CDR3 reads CSARRADTQYF. In nucleotides, the CDR3 is TGCAGTGCCCGGCGGGCAGATACGCAGTATTTT.

A few counts support this clone. The chain uses TRBV5-1 and TRBJ2-3; 11 bases map to TRBD2. J was trimmed by 4 bases and V by 5 bases; bases with no gene match: 3. Per germline, CDR1 SGHRS and CDR2 YFSETQ. The CDR3 totals 14 residues. This CDR3 is CASRPGLAADTQYF. The CDR3 coding sequence is TGCGCCAGCAGGCCGGGACTAGCGGCAGATACGCAGTATTTT.

This rearrangement joins TRBV10-3 to TRBJ2-5, with D possibly being TRBD2 (6 bases). V gave up 0 bases and J gave up 2 bases, with 16 bases separating them. CDR1 ENHRY and CDR2 SYGVKD come from the germline V gene. This CDR3 is 17 amino acids long. Written as DNA, the CDR3 is TGTGCCATCAGTGAGTCGATGGTCGGGGGAAGGCAAGAGACCCAGTACTTC. This sequence encodes CAISESMVGGRQETQYF.

The chain recombines TRBV5-1 with TRBJ1-4, with TRBD1 as a possible D gene (5 bases). Per the germline V gene, CDR1 is SGHRS and CDR2 is YFSETQ. Trimming left V 1 base short and J 2 bases short, with 12 bases between. The CDR3 sequence is 16 residues long. CDR3 region: CASSLSPRGTNEKLFF. The DNA for the CDR3 is TGCGCCAGCAGCTTGAGCCCAAGGGGCACTAATGAAAAACTGTTTTTT.

The rearrangement links TRBV14 to TRBJ2-1, with 8 bases matching TRBD2. This CDR3 spans 19 amino acids. Unmatched junction bases numbered 21, after V lost 4 bases and J lost 7 bases. CDR1 SGHDN and CDR2 FVKESK come from the germline V gene. The CDR3 reads CASSPTGISGMKQSNEQFF. In nucleotides, the CDR3 is TGTGCCAGCAGCCCCACTGGGATTAGCGGGATGAAGCAATCAAATGAGCAGTTCTTC.

The CDR3 region is CASSIWRGGTDTQYF. In nucleotides, the CDR3 is TGTGCCAGTAGTATTTGGCGGGGAGGCACAGATACGCAGTATTTT. The genes are TRBV19 and TRBJ2-3, with D tentatively TRBD2 (6 bases). CDR1 is LNHDA, CDR2 SQIVND, per germline (reference sequence). The CDR3 contains 15 residues. Trimming pared 3 bases from V and 1 base from J, leaving 11 bases between.

V gene TRBV7-2 combines with J gene TRBJ2-3; possibly TRBD2 for D (5 bases). The CDR3 is 13 residues long. Germline V gene lookup returns CDR1 SGHTA and CDR2 FQGNSA. Trimming left V 0 bases short and J 4 bases short, with 5 bases between. The DNA for the CDR3 is TGTGCCAGCAGCTTAGCCGGGGCAGATACGCAGTATTTT. Its translation: CASSLAGADTQYF.

V gene TRBV28 combines with J gene TRBJ1-2; 7 bases are shared with TRBD1. With V trimmed by 0 bases and J by 3 bases, 7 bases remained unmatched. The CDR3 is 16 amino acids. Germline V gene sequence: CDR1 MDHEN, CDR2 SYDVKM. The CDR3 DNA follows: TGTGCCAGCAGTTTATGGGGGGACAGAAGTGACTATGGCTACACCTTC. The encoded protein is CASSLWGDRSDYGYTF.